These 24 T cell receptor beta chains were sequenced from one sample in a study of monozygotic twins with inflammatory bowel disease. TCRdb re-called the 5' RACE reads and gives one entry per CDR3 protein, without DNA. This sample's table has about 110,000 distinct CDR3 sequences. The sample was blood. Receptors were obtained from a human donor with ulcerative colitis or Crohn's disease, or a healthy co-twin of an affected twin (not recorded which).

V and J are TRBV11-3 and TRBJ2-2; TCRdb picks TRBD1, but there is no DNA to check that call. Germline-derived CDR1 and CDR2 are SGHNT and YENEEA. This CDR3 is built from 17 residues. CDR3 loop: CASSLGQGVMNTGELFF. Full variable domain (missing parts from reference TRBV11-3 and TRBJ2-2): EAGVVQSPRYKIIEKKQPVAFWCNPISGHNTLYWYLQNLGQGPELLIRYENEEAVDDSQLPKDRFSAERLKGVDSTLKIQPAELGDSAVYLCASSLGQGVMNTGELFFGEGSRLTVL.

The rearrangement links TRBV7-6 to TRBJ2-2; TCRdb designates TRBD1, a call that cannot be tested without DNA. Germline loops: CDR1 SGHVS, CDR2 FNYEAQ. This CDR3 has 18 amino acids. The CDR3 sequence is CASSPRPALVSNTGELFF.

CDR3 in amino acids: CASSLDTSTNEKLFF. The gene calls are TRBV5-1 and TRBJ1-4. Germline CDR1 SGHRS, CDR2 YFSETQ. This CDR3 has 15 residues. Drawing the rest from reference TRBV5-1 and TRBJ1-4, the complete variable domain is KAGVTQTPRYLIKTRGQQVTLSCSPISGHRSVSWYQQTPGQGLQFLFEYFSETQRNKGNFPGRFSGRQFSNSRSEMNVSTLELGDSALYLCASSLDTSTNEKLFFGSGTQLSVL.

The chain couples TRBV4-3 to TRBJ2-1; lacking DNA, the TRBD2 call made by TCRdb goes unchecked. The V gene's germline CDR1 is LGHNA and CDR2 YSLEER. The CDR3 totals 15 residues. CDR3 sequence: CASSPGLAEHNEQFF.

V and J are TRBV20-1 and TRBJ2-1; TCRdb proposes TRBD2, but this gene call is untestable without DNA. Germline loops: CDR1 DFQATT, CDR2 SNEGSKA (reference sequence). The length of the CDR3 is 19 residues. This chain's CDR3 is CSARFGASAYVNSYNEQFF.

The V and J genes are TRBV6-2 or TRBV6-3 and TRBJ2-2. The CDR3 consists of 15 residues. Germline lookup yields CDR1 MNHEY and CDR2 SVGEGT. The CDR3 protein is CASSYLLGFGGELFF.

This chain connects TRBV5-4 to TRBJ2-3. CDR3 length: 12 amino acids. The V gene's germline CDR1 is SGHNT and CDR2 YYREEE (reference sequence). This chain's CDR3 is CASSTSTDTQYF. Full variable domain (rest looked up from reference TRBV5-4 and TRBJ2-3): ETGVTQSPTHLIKTRGQQVTLRCSSQSGHNTVSWYQQALGQGPQFIFQYYREEENGRGNFPPRFSGLQFPNYSSELNVNALELDDSALYLCASSTSTDTQYFGPGTRLTVL.

This chain joins TRBV7-9 and TRBJ1-3. The germline V gene encodes CDR1 SEHNR and CDR2 FQNEAQ (reference sequence). The CDR3 is made up of 16 amino acids. The CDR3 spells CASSLDSAFSGNTIYF. The entire variable domain, with the rest obtained from reference TRBV7-9 and TRBJ1-3, is as follows: DTGVSQNPRHKITKRGQNVTFRCDPISEHNRLYWYRQTLGQGPEFLTYFQNEAQLEKSRLLSDRFSAERPKGSFSTLEIQRTEQGDSAMYLCASSLDSAFSGNTIYFGEGSWLTVV.

This chain links TRBV6-1 with TRBJ1-4; TCRdb's D call of TRBD1 is untestable without DNA. The germline V gene encodes CDR1 MNHNS and CDR2 SASEGT. The CDR3 runs 15 residues. The CDR3 here is CASSAGGTGIGKLFF.

The gene calls are TRBV6-5 and TRBJ1-1. CDR3 size: 15 residues. CDR1 and CDR2 from the germline V gene are MNHEY and SVGAGI. The CDR3: CASSYSGQMNTEAFF.

The chain recombines TRBV24-1 with TRBJ2-1; no DNA is available, so the TRBD1 call from TCRdb remains unchecked. Germline V lookup: CDR1 KGHDR, CDR2 SFDVKD. The CDR3 is 16 residues long. CDR3 sequence: CATSDLGGGNYNEQFF.

The gene calls are TRBV21-1 and TRBJ1-1; TCRdb outputs TRBD1, but without DNA this stays unchecked. TRBV21-1 constitutes a pseudogene. This CDR3 has 15 amino acids. The CDR3 is CASSFLTEMNTEAFF.

The chain combines TRBV7-9 with TRBJ2-5; TCRdb's D call, TRBD1, is unchecked because there is no DNA. CDR1 is SEHNR and CDR2 is FQNEAQ in the germline V gene (reference sequence). The CDR3 extends over 14 amino acids. CDR3 sequence reads: CASSLTGEIETQYF.

The chain is built from TRBV15 and TRBJ2-4; TCRdb's D gene call, TRBD1, goes unchecked for lack of DNA. CDR1 and CDR2 (germline): LNHNV, YYDKDF (reference sequence). This CDR3 is built from 18 residues. The chain's CDR3 is CATRTGHLKGLAKNIQYF.

The rearrangement joins TRBV5-1 to TRBJ2-4. This CDR3 is built from 13 residues. Germline V CDR1 and CDR2: SGHRS, YFSETQ. The CDR3 is CASSFGGFNIQYF.

The chain is built from TRBV28 and TRBJ2-1; as DNA is missing, the TRBD1 call by TCRdb cannot be tested. There are 15 residues in the CDR3. Per the germline V gene, CDR1 is MDHEN and CDR2 is SYDVKM. The CDR3 spells CASSLYGTGGDEQFF. The full variable domain, completed using reference TRBV28 and TRBJ2-1, is DVKVTQSSRYLVKRTGEKVFLECVQDMDHENMFWYRQDPGLGLRLIYFSYDVKMKEKGDIPEGYSVSREKKERFSLILESASTNQTSMYLCASSLYGTGGDEQFFGPGTRLTVL.

The chain has TRBV7-9 and TRBJ2-1; without DNA, the TCRdb call of TRBD1 cannot be checked. Per germline, CDR1 SEHNR and CDR2 FQNEAQ (reference sequence). This CDR3 has 17 residues. The CDR3 loop is CASSSEPAGASYNEQFF.

This chain joins TRBV10-3 and TRBJ1-6; TCRdb designates TRBD1, a call that cannot be tested without DNA. Germline V gives CDR1 ENHRY, CDR2 SYGVKD. The CDR3 length is 13 residues. CDR3 loop: CAISEGADSPLHF.

The rearrangement joins TRBV7-9 to TRBJ2-7. The CDR3 covers 12 residues. Germline loops: CDR1 SEHNR, CDR2 FQNEAQ (reference sequence). This chain's CDR3 is CASSFDSYEQYF.

CDR3 amino acids: CASSGASGSAYEQYF. J is TRBJ2-7 and V is TRBV7-2; TCRdb indicates TRBD2, and absent DNA this call remains unverified. This CDR3 region has 15 residues. Germline CDR1 is SGHTA and CDR2 is FQGNSA.

The chain links TRBV12-3 or TRBV12-4 to TRBJ2-5; TCRdb indicates TRBD1, and absent DNA this call remains unverified. CDR3 length: 12 amino acids. The CDR3: CASCLGAETQYF.

The chain couples TRBV4-1 to TRBJ2-1; TCRdb indicates TRBD1, and absent DNA this call remains unverified. The CDR3 spans 15 residues. CDR1 and CDR2 from the germline V gene are MGHRA and YSYEKL. The chain's CDR3 is CASSQVPGGGNEQFF.

The chain joins TRBV7-2 to TRBJ2-1; checking the TCRdb D call of TRBD2 is not possible without DNA. CDR1 and CDR2 (germline): SGHTA, FQGNSA. This CDR3 contains 16 residues. The CDR3 loop reads CASSLGRLAGSNEQFF.

This chain uses TRBV6-1 with TRBJ1-5; TCRdb selects TRBD1, and the lack of DNA leaves this call unchecked. This CDR3 has 16 amino acids. Germline assignment: CDR1 MNHNS and CDR2 SASEGT. CDR3 protein: CATRQGGAESNQPQHF.